This entry lists 16 T cell receptor beta chains sequenced from one sample in a study of cytomegalovirus exposure and HLA in healthy donors. PCR primers comprised 60 Vbeta and 13 Jbeta primers. Measured with immunoSEQ multiplex PCR; TCRdb has only the in-frame clones, and not every one. The sample consists of 95,000 to 150,000 clones, around four fifths of them appearing once. The specimen was PBMCs. The receptors here all came from a man between 18 and 35 years old in good health and CMV-seropositive.

This rearrangement joins TRBV27 to TRBJ2-7, with TRBD2 matching 7 bases. The CDR3 is made up of 13 amino acids. The germline V gene has CDR1 MNHEY and CDR2 SMNVEV (reference sequence). V dropped 3 bases and J dropped 3; count of bases not matched to a gene: 2. The CDR3 region is CASSFGGGYEQYF. In DNA, the CDR3 is TGTGCCAGCAGTTTTGGGGGGGGCTACGAGCAGTACTTC.

In this sample, this clone turned up once. The chain combines TRBV27 with TRBJ2-3, with TRBD2 identical over 9 bases. This CDR3 contains 15 residues. Germline V gives CDR1 MNHEY, CDR2 SMNVEV (reference sequence). J lost 4 bases, V lost 1 base, and 3 bases had no gene match. CDR3 nucleotide sequence: TGTGCCAGCAGTTTATTGGGACTAGCCTCAGATACGCAGTATTTT. The encoded protein is CASSLLGLASDTQYF.

The rearrangement uses TRBV6-5 and TRBJ1-5; D is perhaps TRBD1 (6 bases). Looked up from germline, CDR1 is MNHEY and CDR2 is SVGAGI. The CDR3 loop spans 15 amino acids. Trimming pared 2 bases from V and 5 bases from J, leaving 13 bases between. CDR3 coding DNA: TGTGCCAGCAGTTACGACGGACAGAGGGATCAGCCCCAGCATTTT. Encoded protein: CASSYDGQRDQPQHF.

This chain links TRBV5-1 with TRBJ2-5, with 8 bases identical to TRBD2. CDR3 size: 14 residues. Germline V gene sequence: CDR1 SGHRS, CDR2 YFSETQ. V trimming: 4 bases; J trimming: 3 bases; junction bases outside the gene matches: 5. The CDR3 loop reads CASSPLAEKETQYF. In DNA form, the CDR3 reads TGCGCCAGCAGCCCACTAGCGGAGAAAGAGACCCAGTACTTC.

This clone was counted a few times. This chain uses TRBV5-1 with TRBJ1-1, with a weak D call TRBD1 (5 bases). This CDR3 has 14 residues. Trimming left V 4 bases short and J 4 bases short, with 14 bases between. Per germline, CDR1 SGHRS and CDR2 YFSETQ. CDR3 loop: CASSAQGSVTEAFF. The CDR3, as DNA: TGCGCCAGCAGCGCTCAGGGTAGTGTCACTGAAGCTTTCTTT.

V usage is TRBV10-1 and J usage is TRBJ2-7, with TRBD1 matching over 9 bases. Trimming took 5 bases from V and 5 from J; bases not matched to a gene: 7. Germline CDR1 reads WNHNN; CDR2 reads SYGVQD (reference sequence). This CDR3 is built from 14 residues. CDR3 bases: TGCGCCAGCAGTTCGGGACAGGGCGCCCACGAGCAGTACTTC. Its translation: CASSSGQGAHEQYF.

The gene calls are TRBV7-8 and TRBJ1-1, with TRBD1 identical over 7 bases. The V and J ends lost 4 bases and 0 bases, in that order; junction bases with no gene match: 8. CDR1 SGHVS and CDR2 FQNEAQ come from the germline V gene. This CDR3 has 16 amino acids. The CDR3 loop is CASSYRDRAMNTEAFF. CDR3 in DNA: TGTGCCAGCAGCTATCGCGACAGGGCAATGAACACTGAAGCTTTCTTT.

This clone has a handful of counts. V is TRBV6-6 and J is TRBJ1-2; D is possibly TRBD1 (5 bases). Germline lookup yields CDR1 MNHNY and CDR2 SVGAGI (reference sequence). The CDR3 totals 13 residues. Trimming stripped 8 bases from V and 5 bases from J, with 15 bases between. CDR3 bases: TGTGCCAGCTATGACGGTGGGGGGTATGGCTACACCTTC. It specifies CASYDGGGYGYTF.

This clone was counted between two and nine times. The chain is built from TRBV30 and TRBJ2-7, with TRBD2 matching over 10 bases. The V gene end was trimmed by 3 bases and the J gene end by 5 bases; junction bases not matched to a gene: 10. This CDR3 has 15 residues. CDR1 is GTSNPN, CDR2 SVGIG, per germline (reference sequence). CDR3 DNA sequence: TGTGCCTGGAGGGAAAGCGGGGGGGGCTTACACGAGCAGTACTTC. It specifies CAWRESGGGLHEQYF.

V and J are TRBV1 and TRBJ1-6; TRBD1, as called in the table, went unchecked against the DNA. TRBV1 is noted as a pseudogene. The CDR3 is 21 residues long. In DNA, the CDR3 is TGCACCAGCAGCGAAAAGGGGGCATTTGTAGGGACATTCCCTTATAATTCACCCCTCCACTTT. It specifies CTSSEKGAFVGTFPYNSPLHF.

V is TRBV4-1 and J is TRBJ1-1, with a possible D match to TRBD1 (5 bases). The ends were cut back, 4 bases at V and 4 bases at J, with 16 bases in the middle. The CDR3 runs 15 residues. The germline V gene has CDR1 MGHRA and CDR2 YSYEKL. CDR3 in amino acids: CASSRMQGWGTEAFF. DNA for the CDR3: TGCGCCAGCAGCCGAATGCAGGGTTGGGGCACTGAAGCTTTCTTT.

This chain links TRBV5-6 with TRBJ1-2, with TRBD1 as a possible D gene (6 bases). CDR3 size: 13 residues. Germline V gene data show CDR1 as SGHDT and CDR2 as YYEEEE. V lost 4 bases and J lost 7, with 14 bases in between. The CDR3, as DNA: TGTGCCAGCAGCGCAGGGGTAGGGTTTGGCTACACCTTC. It translates to CASSAGVGFGYTF.

The sample holds one count of this clone. The J gene is TRBJ2-1, the V gene TRBV5-1; D not certain. Trimming cost V 1 base and J 5 bases, with 4 bases left between them. The CDR3 consists of 12 residues. Per germline, CDR1 SGHRS and CDR2 YFSETQ. This CDR3 reads CASSLPNNEQFF. The DNA for the CDR3 is TGCGCCAGCAGCTTGCCCAACAATGAGCAGTTCTTC.

The CDR3 reads CASTARQQNTGELFF. DNA for the CDR3: TGTGCCAGCACCGCCCGACAGCAGAACACCGGGGAGCTGTTTTTT. The chain recombines TRBV28 with TRBJ2-2; D perhaps matches TRBD1 (5 bases). The CDR3 spans 15 residues. The V and J ends lost 7 bases and 1 base respectively, with 13 bases between them. CDR1 and CDR2 from the germline V gene are MDHEN and SYDVKM.

J is TRBJ2-7 and V is TRBV9; D not certain. The CDR3 runs 13 residues. Germline V CDR1 and CDR2: SGDLS, YYNGEE. The ends were cut back, 0 bases at V and 3 bases at J, with 7 bases in the middle. DNA of the CDR3: TGTGCCAGCAGCGTAGAACAGCACTACGAGCAGTACTTC. It specifies CASSVEQHYEQYF.

This rearrangement joins TRBV6-1 to TRBJ1-5; D may be TRBD1 (6 bases). The CDR3 has 17 residues. The V gene's germline CDR1 is MNHNS and CDR2 SASEGT. Trimming removed 1 base at V and 1 base at J, with 14 bases between. Here the CDR3 reads CASSEERWGPSNQPQHF. In nucleotides, the CDR3 is TGTGCCAGCAGTGAAGAGAGATGGGGGCCGAGCAATCAGCCCCAGCATTTT.